In its sample, the clone carrying this T cell receptor (beta chain) was seen once. The source of the sample is a study of shared clonotypes between healthy human individuals. Libraries were prepared by immunoSEQ multiplex PCR; TCRdb keeps only in-frame clonotypes and omits some of them. This table has 550,000 to 600,000 clones, 95% to 98% appearing once. CD45RO-negative cells were positively selected for CCR7, leaving out terminally differentiated effector memory CD45RA+ cells. The source of this sequence is a man aged 30 to 39 in good health. Sequencing input: naive CD8+ T cells sorted from blood.

DNA of the CDR3: TGCGCCAGCAGCTTGGTAGGGTCCTTCCAAGAGACCCAGTACTTC. Translated: CASSLVGSFQETQYF. The gene calls are TRBV5-1 and TRBJ2-5; D gene unclear. V lost 0 bases, J lost 1 base, and 10 bases lay in between. Germline V CDR1 and CDR2: SGHRS, YFSETQ. The length of the CDR3 is 15 residues.